The 9 T cell receptor beta chains in this list originate from one sample, sequenced in a study of T-cell memory formation after mild COVID-19. TCRdb passed the 5' RACE reads through MiXCR, listing each CDR3 protein once. The data contain about 500,000 distinct CDR3 sequences, just over 20% of them seen just once; the ten biggest clones take up around 12%. The specimen sequenced was PBMCs or a T cell subset sorted from them (not recorded which). The receptor set was obtained from an adult woman who had mild COVID-19 (a few samples of this study predate the infection). Cell type and time point are not known.

This clonotype has only a few counts. This sequence joins TRBV4-1 and TRBJ2-1; 9 nucleotides match TRBD2. The V segment lost 3 bases and the J segment 6 bases; nucleotides outside the gene matches: 12. CDR1 is MGHRA, CDR2 YSYEKL, per germline. This CDR3 comprises 17 residues. CDR3 DNA sequence: TGCGCCAGCAGCCATCCTTCTAGGGGCGGGGGGGCCAATGAGCAGTTCTTC. Residues: CASSHPSRGGGANEQFF.

This clonotype has just a few counts. V is TRBV13 and J is TRBJ2-1, with TRBD1 identical over 8 bases. Trimming at V came to 3 bases and at J to 14 bases, leaving 9 bases not matched to a gene. The CDR3 length is 13 residues. CDR1 PRHDT and CDR2 FYEKMQ come from the germline V gene (reference sequence). CDR3 sequence reads: CASSLEDRAVEFF. The CDR3 coding sequence is TGTGCCAGCAGCTTGGAGGACAGGGCGGTAGAGTTCTTC. Full variable domain (missing parts from reference TRBV13 and TRBJ2-1): AAGVIQSPRHLIKEKRETATLKCYPIPRHDTVYWYQQGPGQDPQFLISFYEKMQSDKGSIPDRFSAQQFSDYHSELNMSSLELGDSALYFCASSLEDRAVEFFGPGTRLTVL.

This clonotype was counted only a few times. The rearrangement joins TRBV13 to TRBJ2-5; D possibly corresponds to TRBD2 (5 bases). The CDR3 runs to 13 residues. V lost 2 bases, J lost 7 bases, and 11 bases lay in between. Per the germline V gene, CDR1 is PRHDT and CDR2 is FYEKMQ (reference sequence). CDR3 bases: TGTGCCAGCAGCTTACGAGGGTGGGGGACCCAGTACTTC. Residues: CASSLRGWGTQYF. The whole variable domain, remainder taken from reference TRBV13 and TRBJ2-5, is AAGVIQSPRHLIKEKRETATLKCYPIPRHDTVYWYQQGPGQDPQFLISFYEKMQSDKGSIPDRFSAQQFSDYHSELNMSSLELGDSALYFCASSLRGWGTQYFGPGTRLLVL.

The V and J genes are TRBV5-1 and TRBJ1-2; D call uncertain. The CDR3 has 14 residues. The germline CDR1 and CDR2 sequences are SGHRS and YFSETQ. The V end lost 0 bases, the J end lost 4 bases, and 10 bases lay between the germline ends. The CDR3 protein is CASSLEAVGYGYTF. The CDR3 coding sequence is TGCGCCAGCAGCTTGGAGGCGGTTGGCTATGGCTACACCTTC.

This clonotype was counted only a few times. The chain uses TRBV10-3 and TRBJ1-1, with a weak D call TRBD1 (6 bases). CDR3 length: 16 residues. V lost 6 bases and J 1 base, leaving 18 bases between the germline ends. Looked up from germline, CDR1 is ENHRY and CDR2 is SYGVKD. CDR3 DNA sequence: TGTGCCATCAGACCTACCCCTGACAGGCCGAACACTGAAGCTTTCTTT. Translating it yields CAIRPTPDRPNTEAFF.

The chain recombines TRBV6-2 or TRBV6-3 with TRBJ2-2; 8 bases line up with TRBD2. The V gene's germline CDR1 is MNHEY and CDR2 SVGEGT. After removal of 2 bases from V and 4 bases from J, the junction contained 9 bases not matched to a gene. The CDR3 length is 17 residues. The CDR3 loop is CASSYTPSGGPTGELFF. CDR3 DNA sequence: TGTGCCAGCAGTTACACCCCCAGCGGGGGCCCCACCGGGGAGCTGTTTTTT.

CDR3 nucleotide sequence: TGTGCCAGCACCCATAGACCCCCCCCGACAGGGGACGTGGGAGATACGCAGTATTTT. It specifies CASTHRPPPTGDVGDTQYF. The gene calls are TRBV7-9 and TRBJ2-3; 8 positions match TRBD1. With 7 bases clipped from V and 5 bases from J, the junction kept 23 bases outside the gene matches. The V gene's germline CDR1 is SEHNR and CDR2 FQNEAQ (reference sequence). The CDR3 is 19 amino acids. Combining the CDR3 with reference TRBV7-9 and TRBJ2-3 gives the whole variable domain DTGVSQNPRHKITKRGQNVTFRCDPISEHNRLYWYRQTLGQGPEFLTYFQNEAQLEKSRLLSDRFSAERPKGSFSTLEIQRTEQGDSAMYLCASTHRPPPTGDVGDTQYFGPGTRLTVL.

V gene TRBV5-1 combines with J gene TRBJ1-2; D gene unclear. Trimming stripped 4 bases from V and 2 bases from J, with 9 bases between. This CDR3 comprises 13 residues. The germline V gene encodes CDR1 SGHRS and CDR2 YFSETQ. Here the CDR3 DNA reads TGCGCCAGCAGCCCTTACCCGAACTATGGCTACACCTTC. Residues: CASSPYPNYGYTF.

This clonotype showed up just a few times. The chain has TRBV7-2 and TRBJ1-1; 12 nucleotides match TRBD1. CDR1 is SGHTA and CDR2 is FQGNSA in the germline V gene. The V gene end was trimmed by 4 bases and the J gene end by 5 bases; junction bases not matched to a gene: 8. There are 16 residues in the CDR3. CDR3 sequence reads: CASSSGQGAGGTEAFF. The CDR3 nucleotides are TGTGCCAGCAGCTCGGGACAGGGGGCAGGTGGGACTGAAGCTTTCTTT.